Each of the 30 T cell receptor beta chains below was sequenced from the same sample in a study of blood T cell repertoires in COVID-19. Measured with immunoSEQ multiplex PCR; TCRdb has only the in-frame clones, and not every one. Of over 200,000 clones listed, approximately 87% are singletons. Sequences were obtained from PBMCs or T cells enriched from blood (not recorded which). Receptors were obtained from a woman in her 50s in a cohort exposed to, infected with or recovered from COVID-19 (not recorded which).

The genes are TRBV5-1 and TRBJ1-4; D unresolved. The germline V and J ends were trimmed by 0 bases and 7 bases, with 13 bases remaining between them. Looked up from germline, CDR1 is SGHRS and CDR2 is YFSETQ. The CDR3 runs 15 residues. The DNA for the CDR3 is TGCGCCAGCAGCTTGGATGGGGAGAGCAGTGAAAAACTGTTTTTT. Encoded protein: CASSLDGESSEKLFF. The full variable domain, rest sourced from reference TRBV5-1 and TRBJ1-4, is KAGVTQTPRYLIKTRGQQVTLSCSPISGHRSVSWYQQTPGQGLQFLFEYFSETQRNKGNFPGRFSGRQFSNSRSEMNVSTLELGDSALYLCASSLDGESSEKLFFGSGTQLSVL.

The chain has TRBV6-2 or TRBV6-3 and TRBJ2-3, with 12 bases fitting TRBD2. CDR1 and CDR2 (germline): MNHEY, SVGEGT. With V trimmed by 2 bases and J by 5 bases, 11 bases remained unmatched. The CDR3 contains 18 residues. The CDR3 is CASSYNPASGGARDTQYF. CDR3 nucleotide sequence: TGTGCCAGCAGTTACAACCCGGCTAGCGGGGGGGCGAGAGATACGCAGTATTTT.

The rearrangement uses TRBV27 and TRBJ1-3; D call uncertain. Trimming stripped 6 bases from V and 4 bases from J, with 13 bases between. The length of the CDR3 is 14 residues. CDR1 is MNHEY, CDR2 SMNVEV, per germline (reference sequence). CDR3 in amino acids: CASRPRGSGNTIYF. CDR3 sequence (DNA): TGTGCCAGCAGACCGCGGGGATCCGGAAACACCATATATTTT.

This clone has just one count. The chain uses TRBV6-5 and TRBJ2-7; 8 nucleotides line up with TRBD2. Germline V gene lookup returns CDR1 MNHEY and CDR2 SVGAGI. J gave up 3 bases and V 2 bases, and 6 bases lay outside the gene matches. The CDR3 has 15 residues. The CDR3 reads CASSYREGPFYEQYF. The CDR3 nucleotides read TGTGCCAGCAGTTACCGGGAGGGTCCTTTCTACGAGCAGTACTTC.

This clone was found once. The rearrangement uses TRBV18 and TRBJ2-3; TRBD2 might be the D (6 bases). This CDR3 has 18 amino acids. CDR1 is KGHSH, CDR2 LQKENI, per germline. Trimming took 2 bases from V and 5 from J, leaving 23 bases between them. CDR3 nucleotide sequence: TGTGCCAGCTCACCAGGGGTGTTCGGAGGGAAGATAGGAGATACGCAGTATTTT. Translating gives CASSPGVFGGKIGDTQYF.

The rearrangement joins TRBV9 to TRBJ1-6; a weak D match, TRBD1 (5 bases). This CDR3 has 15 amino acids. Trimming stripped 0 bases from V and 8 bases from J, with 12 bases between. The germline V gene has CDR1 SGDLS and CDR2 YYNGEE. CDR3 amino acids: CASSVEAGRHSPLHF. The DNA of the CDR3 is TGTGCCAGCAGCGTAGAGGCAGGGCGCCATTCACCCCTCCACTTT. The whole variable domain, filled in from reference TRBV9 and TRBJ1-6, reads DSGVTQTPKHLITATGQRVTLRCSPRSGDLSVYWYQQSLDQGLQFLIQYYNGEERAKGNILERFSAQQFPDLHSELNLSSLELGDSALYFCASSVEAGRHSPLHFGNGTRLTVT.

The rearrangement links TRBV4-1 to TRBJ2-1, with D hard to call. V lost 1 base and J 7 bases, leaving 11 bases between the germline ends. CDR1 and CDR2 (germline): MGHRA, YSYEKL. The CDR3 extends over 14 amino acids. The CDR3 bases are TGCGCCAGCAGCCAAGCCGGCGCCGGGAATGAGCAGTTCTTC. It is translated as CASSQAGAGNEQFF.

The gene calls are TRBV6-1 and TRBJ1-4, with D maybe TRBD1 (6 bases). The ends were cut back, 1 base at V and 3 bases at J, with 9 bases in the middle. Germline V CDR1 and CDR2: MNHNS, SASEGT. The CDR3 extends over 15 amino acids. The CDR3 reads CASSEEGGPNEKLFF. As DNA, the CDR3 is TGTGCCAGCAGTGAAGAGGGGGGGCCTAATGAAAAACTGTTTTTT.

V usage is TRBV19 and J usage is TRBJ1-2; 7 bases map to TRBD1. The V and J ends lost 5 bases and 9 bases, in that order; junction bases with no gene match: 15. This CDR3 region has 15 residues. Germline CDR1 LNHDA, CDR2 SQIVND (reference sequence). The CDR3 DNA follows: TGTGCCAGTAGTGACCCAGGGGGAGGTACTATGAGCTACACCTTC. It is translated as CASSDPGGGTMSYTF.

The J gene is TRBJ1-2, the V gene TRBV6-5, with 8 positions matching TRBD1. The CDR3 runs 14 residues. V shed 4 bases, J shed 6 bases, and the junction held 7 bases outside the gene matches. Germline V CDR1 and CDR2: MNHEY, SVGAGI. CDR3 amino acids: CASSFVDRADGYTF. Written as DNA, the CDR3 is TGTGCCAGCAGTTTCGTGGACAGGGCGGATGGCTACACCTTC.

V usage is TRBV18 and J usage is TRBJ1-2; 7 bases are shared with TRBD1. CDR3 length: 13 amino acids. Looked up from germline, CDR1 is KGHSH and CDR2 is LQKENI. Trimming removed 3 bases from V and 6 bases from J; junction bases left unmatched: 4. DNA for the CDR3: TGTGCCAGCTCACCTTCCACAGGGGATGGCTACACCTTC. It encodes CASSPSTGDGYTF. Looking up the rest from reference TRBV18 and TRBJ1-2 gives the full variable domain: NAGVMQNPRHLVRRRGQEARLRCSPMKGHSHVYWYRQLPEEGLKFMVYLQKENIIDESGMPKERFSAEFPKEGPSILRIQQVVRGDSAAYFCASSPSTGDGYTFGSGTRLTVV.

This clone was counted only a few times. V is TRBV28 and J is TRBJ2-5; the match to TRBD1 covers 8 bases. The CDR3 loop spans 14 amino acids. With V trimmed by 4 bases and J by 5 bases, 6 bases remained unmatched. Germline lookup yields CDR1 MDHEN and CDR2 SYDVKM. This chain's CDR3 is CASSYQGAYETQYF. The CDR3 DNA sequence: TGTGCCAGCAGTTACCAGGGGGCGTATGAGACCCAGTACTTC.

The V and J genes are TRBV14 and TRBJ2-3; D possibly corresponds to TRBD2 (5 bases). The germline gives CDR1 SGHDN, CDR2 FVKESK. The V and J ends lost 4 bases and 4 bases respectively, with 12 bases between them. The CDR3 extends over 14 amino acids. CDR3 sequence: CASSPARGADTQYF. The CDR3 DNA reads TGTGCCAGCAGCCCCGCCCGGGGTGCAGATACGCAGTATTTT.

The chain has TRBV3-1 (or the pseudogene TRBV3-2) and TRBJ2-1; a possible D gene is TRBD1 (6 bases). This CDR3 has 17 residues. Germline lookup yields CDR1 LGHDT and CDR2 YNNKEL (reference sequence). Between the trimmed V and J ends, which lost 0 bases and 4 bases, there was a span of 16 bases. CDR3 bases: TGTGCCAGCAGCCAAGATGTCAGGGGAGACTTATACAATGAGCAGTTCTTC. Its translation: CASSQDVRGDLYNEQFF.

The chain carries TRBV27 and TRBJ2-7, with 11 bases that match TRBD2. Germline CDR1 MNHEY, CDR2 SMNVEV (reference sequence). Losses at the gene ends were 3 bases for V and 6 bases for J; bases not matched to a gene: 10. The CDR3 runs to 16 residues. The CDR3 region has the DNA TGTGCCAGCAGTTTCCTCTTAGCGGGGGGGCCGGGCGAGCAGTACTTC. This sequence encodes CASSFLLAGGPGEQYF.

V and J are TRBV15 and TRBJ2-2; 14 positions match TRBD2. This CDR3 contains 19 residues. Germline V gene data show CDR1 as LNHNV and CDR2 as YYDKDF (reference sequence). The V and J ends lost 0 bases and 6 bases, in that order; junction bases with no gene match: 9. The CDR3, as DNA: TGTGCCACCAGCAGAGATCTGGGACTAGCGGGGGATCTTGCCGGGGAGCTGTTTTTT. As protein: CATSRDLGLAGDLAGELFF.

The gene calls are TRBV7-3 and TRBJ2-7; D not certain. Germline V gene sequence: CDR1 SGHTA, CDR2 FQGTGA. The CDR3 has 11 residues. V was cut by 5 bases and J by 4 bases, with 6 bases left in between. The CDR3 sequence is CASSHGYEQYF. DNA for the CDR3: TGTGCCAGCAGCCACGGGTACGAGCAGTACTTC. Combining the CDR3 with reference TRBV7-3 and TRBJ2-7 gives the whole variable domain GAGVSQTPSNKVTEKGKYVELRCDPISGHTALYWYRQSLGQGPEFLIYFQGTGAADDSGLPNDRFFAVRPEGSVSTLKIQRTERGDSAVYLCASSHGYEQYFGPGTRLTVT.

The chain is built from TRBV28 and TRBJ2-7; TRBD2 matches 11 bases. The germline gives CDR1 MDHEN, CDR2 SYDVKM. V shed 8 bases and J 1 base; nucleotides not matched to a gene: 13. This CDR3 has 17 residues. CDR3 in DNA: TGTGCCAGCCTTCACCTGGCTAGCGGGGGGACATCCTACGAGCAGTACTTC. Protein: CASLHLASGGTSYEQYF.

The chain carries TRBV19 and TRBJ2-1, with D possibly matching TRBD2 (7 bases). CDR3 length: 15 residues. V was pared by 1 base and J by 4 bases, with 11 bases between. CDR1 LNHDA and CDR2 SQIVND come from the germline V gene (reference sequence). In DNA form, the CDR3 reads TGTGCCAGTAGTATAGGGGGGGGCAGATACAATGAGCAGTTCTTC. It encodes CASSIGGGRYNEQFF.

The CDR3 loop is CASSQESNRNTEAFF. The CDR3 nucleotides are TGCGCCAGCAGCCAAGAGAGTAACAGGAACACTGAAGCTTTCTTT. This chain uses TRBV4-1 with TRBJ1-1; D not resolved. From germline, CDR1 is MGHRA and CDR2 YSYEKL. CDR3 size: 15 residues. Trimming took 0 bases from V and 1 from J, leaving 9 bases between them.

This chain uses TRBV5-1 with TRBJ1-1; the D gene is possibly TRBD1 (5 bases). CDR1 is SGHRS and CDR2 is YFSETQ in the germline V gene. This CDR3 contains 15 residues. V was shortened by 0 bases and J by 4 bases, with 13 bases between the two germline ends. The CDR3 sequence is CASSLDGTGGTEAFF. Written as DNA, the CDR3 is TGCGCCAGCAGCTTGGACGGGACCGGGGGCACTGAAGCTTTCTTT.

J is TRBJ2-3 and V is TRBV5-4; 7 bases match TRBD1. The ends lost 1 base at V and 2 bases at J; junction bases unmatched: 4. The CDR3 length is 15 residues. CDR1 is SGHNT, CDR2 YYREEE, per germline (reference sequence). The CDR3 protein is CASSLTGASTDTQYF. In nucleotides, the CDR3 is TGTGCCAGCAGCTTGACAGGGGCGTCCACAGATACGCAGTATTTT.

J is TRBJ1-4 and V is TRBV19, with 8 bases that match TRBD1. After removal of 3 bases from V and 8 bases from J, the junction contained 8 bases not matched to a gene. The CDR3 loop spans 15 amino acids. The germline CDR1 and CDR2 sequences are LNHDA and SQIVND (reference sequence). CDR3 sequence reads: CASSIRTGSKEKLFF. CDR3 in DNA: TGTGCCAGTAGTATCCGGACAGGGTCGAAGGAAAAACTGTTTTTT.

This clone was seen a few times. J is TRBJ2-7 and V is TRBV6-2 or TRBV6-3, with a possible D match to TRBD1 (5 bases). There are 14 residues in the CDR3. Per the germline V gene, CDR1 is MNHEY and CDR2 is SVGEGT. V shed 4 bases and J shed 1 base, with 11 bases lying between them. CDR3 DNA sequence: TGTGCCAGCAGTTGGGGCATGACGTCCTACGAGCAGTACTTC. Translation: CASSWGMTSYEQYF.

This chain joins TRBV3-1 (or the pseudogene TRBV3-2) and TRBJ2-7, with 8 bases fitting TRBD1. Looked up from germline, CDR1 is LGHDT and CDR2 is YNNKEL (reference sequence). There are 16 residues in the CDR3. V trimming: 2 bases; J trimming: 2 bases; junction bases outside the gene matches: 8. The CDR3, as DNA: TGTGCCAGCAGCCAATTTCGGACAGGGCATACCTACGAGCAGTACTTC. It encodes CASSQFRTGHTYEQYF.

The chain links TRBV2 to TRBJ1-2; weak D call: TRBD1 (5 bases). CDR1 and CDR2 from the germline V gene are SNHLY and FYNNEI. The CDR3 is 15 amino acids. The V end was cut by 5 bases, the J end by 2 bases, with 15 bases between. For the CDR3, the DNA is TGTGCCAGCAGTCCCTTAGCAGGGTCCAACTATGGCTACACCTTC. Translated: CASSPLAGSNYGYTF. The full variable domain, completed using reference TRBV2 and TRBJ1-2, is EPEVTQTPSHQVTQMGQEVILRCVPISNHLYFYWYRQILGQKVEFLVSFYNNEISEKSEIFDDQFSVERPDGSNFTLKIRSTKLEDSAMYFCASSPLAGSNYGYTFGSGTRLTVV.

This chain uses TRBV3-1 (or the pseudogene TRBV3-2) with TRBJ2-1; no reliable D call. V was shortened by 0 bases and J by 4 bases, with 7 bases between the two germline ends. The V gene's germline CDR1 is LGHDT and CDR2 YNNKEL (reference sequence). CDR3 length equals 14 residues. The CDR3 region has the DNA TGTGCCAGCAGCCAAGAAGACAAATACAATGAGCAGTTCTTC. Translation: CASSQEDKYNEQFF.

The chain couples TRBV20-1 to TRBJ1-2; D is possibly TRBD1 (5 bases). Germline V gene sequence: CDR1 DFQATT, CDR2 SNEGSKA (reference sequence). This CDR3 region has 12 residues. The germline V and J ends were trimmed by 3 bases and 7 bases, with 12 bases remaining between them. The CDR3 coding sequence is TGCAGTGCTAGTGGACAAGGAGGTGGCTACACCTTC. This gives the protein CSASGQGGGYTF.

The V and J genes are TRBV27 and TRBJ1-2; 12 bases are shared with TRBD1. The CDR3 runs to 15 residues. V was clipped by 5 bases and J by 6 bases; unmatched bases: 7. Germline V gives CDR1 MNHEY, CDR2 SMNVEV (reference sequence). CDR3 sequence reads: CASSEPGQGANGYTF. Here the CDR3 DNA reads TGTGCCAGCAGTGAACCGGGACAGGGGGCGAATGGCTACACCTTC.

The chain is built from TRBV18 and TRBJ1-1; TRBD1 matches 7 bases. Germline assignment: CDR1 KGHSH and CDR2 LQKENI. J lost 1 base, V lost 3 bases, and 5 bases had no gene match. The CDR3 length is 15 residues. The CDR3 nucleotides are TGTGCCAGCTCACCTCAACAGGGGCCGAACACTGAAGCTTTCTTT. Its translation: CASSPQQGPNTEAFF. The full variable domain, completed using reference TRBV18 and TRBJ1-1, is NAGVMQNPRHLVRRRGQEARLRCSPMKGHSHVYWYRQLPEEGLKFMVYLQKENIIDESGMPKERFSAEFPKEGPSILRIQQVVRGDSAAYFCASSPQQGPNTEAFFGQGTRLTVV.